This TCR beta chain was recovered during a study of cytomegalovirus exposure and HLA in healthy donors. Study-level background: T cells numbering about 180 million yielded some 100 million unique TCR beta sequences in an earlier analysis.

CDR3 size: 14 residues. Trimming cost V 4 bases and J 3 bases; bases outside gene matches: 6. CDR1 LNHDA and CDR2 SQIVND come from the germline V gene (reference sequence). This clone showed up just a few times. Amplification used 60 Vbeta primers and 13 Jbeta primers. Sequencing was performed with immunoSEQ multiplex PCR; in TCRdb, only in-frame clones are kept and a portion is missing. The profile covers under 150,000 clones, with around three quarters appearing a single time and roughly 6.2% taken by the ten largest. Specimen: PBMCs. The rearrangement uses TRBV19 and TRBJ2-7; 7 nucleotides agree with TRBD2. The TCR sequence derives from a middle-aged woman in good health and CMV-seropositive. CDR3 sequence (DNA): TGTGCCAGTAGTAAAGGTCCTAGCGGCTACGAGCAGTACTTC. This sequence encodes CASSKGPSGYEQYF.